Listed below are T cell receptor beta chains from one sample, sequenced in a study of cytomegalovirus exposure and HLA in healthy donors. Sequenced by immunoSEQ multiplex PCR; TCRdb stores in-frame clones only, minus some. The sample has 150,000 to 180,000 clones; roughly 74% are singletons. Sequenced: PBMCs. The receptor source for this set is a man between 18 and 29 years old in good health and CMV-seronegative. Both conserved end residues are part of each CDR3. The order of the fields is J gene, D gene, CDR3 length, V gene, clone size, CDR3 protein, CDR3 DNA. D genes are given only for firm matches. Clone size is shown for a subset of rows, as once, few, many or a class of expanded clone.

TRBJ2-6 - 16 TRBV6-1 - CASSVLGGAGANGLTF TGTGCCAGCAGTGTGTTAGGAGGGGCTGGGGCCAACGGCCTGACTTTC
TRBJ1-4 - 15 TRBV6-5 - CASSYSRQGYEKLFF TGTGCCAGCAGTTACTCGCGGCAGGGGTATGAAAAACTGTTTTTT
TRBJ1-1 TRBD1 15 TRBV4-3 - CASSQQTGANTEAFF TGCGCCAGCAGCCAACAGACAGGGGCGAACACTGAAGCTTTCTTT
TRBJ2-3 TRBD2 16 TRBV7-2 - CASSTLAGAGGDTQYF TGTGCCAGCAGCACACTAGCGGGGGCCGGGGGAGATACGCAGTATTTT
TRBJ2-2 - 15 TRBV7-9 - CASNPGQGRTGELFF TGTGCCAGCAACCCAGGGCAGGGGAGAACCGGGGAGCTGTTTTTT
TRBJ2-2 TRBD1 13 TRBV29-1 once CSTRDRRTGELFF TGCAGCACCCGGGACAGGCGAACCGGGGAGCTGTTTTTT
TRBJ2-7 TRBD1 15 TRBV6-1 - CASSEKGQVSYEQYF TGTGCCAGCAGTGAAAAGGGACAGGTGTCCTACGAGCAGTACTTC
TRBJ1-1 - 14 TRBV19 - CASSITGIGPEAFF TGTGCCAGTAGTATCACCGGCATTGGGCCTGAAGCTTTCTTT
TRBJ2-6 TRBD1 17 TRBV4-3 - CASSQETGASGANVLTF TGCGCCAGCAGCCAAGAGACAGGGGCCTCTGGGGCCAACGTCCTGACTTTC
TRBJ1-1 - 14 TRBV18 - CASSPSGGNTEAFF TGTGCCAGCTCACCATCGGGGGGGAACACTGAAGCTTTCTTT
TRBJ2-3 - 14 TRBV18 once CASSPSGITDTQYF TGTGCCAGCTCACCATCAGGGATCACAGATACGCAGTATTTT
TRBJ2-3 TRBD1 16 TRBV6-6 - CASSSPRQGGTDTQYF TGTGCCAGCAGTTCCCCTCGACAGGGGGGCACAGATACGCAGTATTTT
TRBJ2-6 TRBD2 15 TRBV19 - CASSSGGARANVLTF TGTGCCAGTAGCAGCGGGGGGGCAAGGGCCAACGTCCTGACTTTC
TRBJ2-3 TRBD1 15 TRBV2 - CASSGQGARTDTQYF TGTGCCAGCAGTGGGCAGGGGGCTAGGACAGATACGCAGTATTTT
TRBJ1-4 - 14 TRBV7-8 - CASSLVPGDEKLFF TGTGCCAGCAGCTTAGTACCAGGGGATGAAAAACTGTTTTTT
TRBJ2-3 TRBD2 15 TRBV10-1 - CASSEVAGGHDTQYF TGCGCCAGCAGTGAAGTAGCGGGGGGGCATGATACGCAGTATTTT
TRBJ1-6 - 16 TRBV5-4 - CASSLAEQGFNSPLHF TGTGCCAGCAGCTTGGCGGAACAGGGCTTTAATTCACCCCTCCACTTT
TRBJ1-4 - 14 TRBV27 - CASRLATDVEKLFF TGTGCCAGCAGACTAGCAACGGATGTCGAAAAACTGTTTTTT
TRBJ1-2 TRBD1 16 TRBV7-8 - CASSLAGTGGSYGYTF TGTGCCAGCAGCTTAGCCGGGACAGGGGGCAGTTATGGCTACACCTTC
TRBJ1-2 TRBD1 15 TRBV11-2 - CASSLDNRDRIRYTF TGTGCCAGCAGCTTAGATAACCGGGACAGGATCCGCTACACCTTC
TRBJ1-1 TRBD1 15 TRBV19 - CASSIVGTGGTEAFF TGTGCCAGTAGTATAGTCGGGACAGGGGGCACTGAAGCTTTCTTT
TRBJ1-2 - 17 TRBV7-9 - CSSSLERGGFDLDGYTF TGTTCCAGCAGCTTAGAAAGGGGAGGCTTCGACCTGGATGGCTACACCTTC
TRBJ2-7 - 13 TRBV4-3 - CASSLDTPSEQYF TGCGCCAGCAGCTTGGACACCCCATCCGAGCAGTACTTC
TRBJ1-2 TRBD1 15 TRBV10-2 - CASRLAGQGSGGHTF TGCGCCAGCAGACTCGCTGGACAGGGATCGGGTGGCCACACCTTC
TRBJ2-2 - 14 TRBV19 - CASTDRPNTGELFF TGTGCCAGCACTGACAGACCGAACACCGGGGAGCTGTTTTTT
TRBJ1-6 TRBD1 15 TRBV6-5 - CASSYSRQGFSPLHF TGTGCCAGCAGTTACTCTAGACAGGGGTTTTCACCCCTCCACTTT
TRBJ2-3 - 14 TRBV30 - CAWSPPRPAVPQYF TGTGCCTGGAGTCCACCCCGGCCAGCGGTCCCGCAGTATTTT
TRBJ2-7 - 16 TRBV27 - CASSLSGGSALYEQYF TGTGCCAGCAGTTTATCCGGAGGGAGTGCACTATACGAGCAGTACTTC